This T cell receptor (beta chain) originates from a study of identical twins. Study-wide points: Abundant cord blood beta clonotypes carried fewer insertions; memory repertoires showed none. A partial confounding effect on zero-insertion analyses could come from invariant MAIT and iNKT cells. The study found excess low generation probability among twin-shared out-of-frame alpha sequences.

As to this clonotype: Its specificity is not known.

Template switching added a universal primer site; cDNA carried unique molecular identifiers. TCRdb independently ran MiXCR on the 5' RACE reads; one entry per CDR3 protein. The profile covers 450,000 or so distinct CDR3 sequences, with over 12% appearing a single time and around 0.48% taken by the ten largest. V was clipped by 2 bases and J by 6 bases, with 8 bases between them. Germline loops: CDR1 MNHEY, CDR2 SVGEGT. The CDR3 consists of 12 residues. These data are also associated with another study on yellow fever vaccine responses in identical twins.

This rearrangement joins TRBV6-2 or TRBV6-3 to TRBJ2-7; unclear D gene. The receptor's source is a woman younger than 30 in good health. Sequences were obtained from CD4+ T cells sorted from blood. CDR3 nucleotide sequence: TGTGCCAGCAGTTACACGGAACTCGAGCAGTACTTC. Its protein is CASSYTELEQYF.